One and the same sample provided the 22 T cell receptor beta chains below, sequenced in a study of PD-L1 blockade in urothelial cancer. The method was immunoSEQ multiplex PCR; TCRdb's version includes in-frame clones alone and lacks a portion of them. The repertoire consists of around 100,000 clones, with approximately 90% occurring once and the leading ten covering 3% to 4.5%. Time point of the sample: peripheral blood 6 weeks after treatment start. The material was PBMCs, obtained around atezolizumab (anti-PD-L1) treatment. The origin of the receptors is a man in his 60s with urothelial cancer.

The chain links TRBV2 to TRBJ1-5; TRBD1 matches at 7 bases. The germline V gene encodes CDR1 SNHLY and CDR2 FYNNEI. The CDR3 runs 15 residues. After removal of 9 bases from V and 1 base from J, the junction contained 9 bases not matched to a gene. This CDR3 is CASRNRGGSNQPQHF. The CDR3 bases are TGTGCCAGTAGAAACAGGGGTGGGAGCAATCAGCCCCAGCATTTT.

Here the CDR3 reads CASKDEDRVGGYTF. As DNA, the CDR3 is TGTGCCAGCAAGGATGAGGACAGGGTGGGTGGCTACACCTTC. The chain links TRBV6-1 to TRBJ1-2, with 8 bases identical to TRBD1. The ends lost 7 bases at V and 7 bases at J; junction bases unmatched: 11. The CDR3 length is 14 residues. Germline-derived CDR1 and CDR2 are MNHNS and SASEGT.

The chain combines TRBV6-6 with TRBJ2-5; D uncertain. The germline V gene has CDR1 MNHNY and CDR2 SVGAGI (reference sequence). Trimming took 7 bases from V and 2 from J, leaving 8 bases between them. The CDR3 consists of 12 residues. CDR3 DNA: TGTGCCAGCATGTCCCAGCAAGAGACCCAGTACTTC. It codes for CASMSQQETQYF.

The CDR3 nucleotides are TGTGCCAGCAGTGACCGGACAGGGGTCGAGACCCAGTACTTC. Protein sequence: CASSDRTGVETQYF. V and J are TRBV2 and TRBJ2-5, with 9 bases lining up with TRBD1. Germline values: CDR1 SNHLY, CDR2 FYNNEI. V dropped 3 bases and J dropped 5; count of bases not matched to a gene: 4. This CDR3 is 14 amino acids long.

The CDR3 reads CASRRQGSTDTQYF. The CDR3 DNA reads as TGTGCCAGTAGGAGACAGGGCAGCACAGATACGCAGTATTTT. The chain combines TRBV19 with TRBJ2-3; 7 bases fit TRBD1. After removal of 6 bases from V and 0 bases from J, the junction contained 3 bases not matched to a gene. This CDR3 spans 14 amino acids. Per germline, CDR1 LNHDA and CDR2 SQIVND (reference sequence).

The chain links TRBV4-2 to TRBJ2-1; D possibly corresponds to TRBD1 (5 bases). Trimming took off 1 base at V and 6 bases at J, with 13 bases between the two ends. CDR3 length: 15 amino acids. CDR1 is LGHNA, CDR2 YNFKEQ, per germline. For the CDR3, the DNA is TGTGCCAGCAGCCAAGCGAGTAGGGGTCCCAATGAGCAGTTCTTC. Its translation: CASSQASRGPNEQFF.

The rearrangement uses TRBV7-2 and TRBJ2-7; 7 bases map to TRBD1. Per the germline V gene, CDR1 is SGHTA and CDR2 is FQGNSA. This CDR3 has 14 amino acids. V was pared by 5 bases and J by 3 bases, with 7 bases of the junction left unmatched. CDR3 coding DNA: TGTGCCAGCAGCACCCTCAGGACAGGCTACGAGCAGTACTTC. Protein: CASSTLRTGYEQYF.

As for this clone: Because the CDR3's place on the DNA is in doubt, the DNA is left out and the CDR3 is given as listed by TCRdb. This rearrangement joins TRBV19 to TRBJ1-5; TRBD1, the table's D call, was not compared with the DNA. Germline loops: CDR1 LNHDA, CDR2 SQIVND (reference sequence). The CDR3 is made up of 13 amino acids, end residues included. This CDR3 is CASRVGQGASLHF.

The chain uses TRBV2 and TRBJ2-5, with 7 bases fitting TRBD2. The CDR3 loop spans 16 amino acids. The J segment lost 2 bases and the V segment lost 5 bases, leaving 11 bases of the junction unmatched. Germline lookup yields CDR1 SNHLY and CDR2 FYNNEI. CDR3 loop: CASSLNAGDPQETQYF. As DNA, the CDR3 is TGTGCCAGCAGTTTAAATGCGGGGGACCCTCAAGAGACCCAGTACTTC.

This chain uses TRBV6-6 with TRBJ2-7; D unclear. In germline, CDR1 is MNHNY, CDR2 SVGAGI (reference sequence). The V gene lost 4 bases and the J gene lost 3 bases, with 10 bases spanning the gap. The CDR3 length is 13 residues. The CDR3 bases are TGTGCCAGCAGTTCCCCCCCAAACTACGAGCAGTACTTC. Translating it yields CASSSPPNYEQYF.

This chain links TRBV6-5 with TRBJ1-6; tentative D call: TRBD1 (6 bases). CDR1 and CDR2 from the germline V gene are MNHEY and SVGAGI. V gave up 2 bases and J gave up 0 bases, with 8 bases separating them. The CDR3 spans 16 residues. The DNA of the CDR3 is TGTGCCAGCAGTTACGACAGGAGCTCCTATAATTCACCCCTCCACTTT. The encoded protein is CASSYDRSSYNSPLHF.

The V and J genes are TRBV6-5 and TRBJ2-3; 9 bases are a match to TRBD2. Germline V CDR1 and CDR2: MNHEY, SVGAGI. This CDR3 is built from 15 residues. With 4 bases clipped from V and 1 base from J, the junction kept 3 bases outside the gene matches. CDR3 bases: TGTGCCAGCAGTTTCAGACTAGCGGGCACAGATACGCAGTATTTT. This gives the protein CASSFRLAGTDTQYF.

The chain carries TRBV7-3 and TRBJ2-7, with 7 bases lining up with TRBD1. The CDR3 sequence is 13 residues long. V lost 4 bases, J lost 5 bases, and 5 bases stayed unmatched. CDR1 and CDR2 (germline): SGHTA, FQGTGA. In nucleotides, the CDR3 is TGTGCCAGCAGCTCGGACAGGCGGGACGAGCAGTACTTC. Translated, it gives CASSSDRRDEQYF.

The V gene is TRBV15, the J gene TRBJ1-5; 7 nucleotides align to TRBD1. In germline, CDR1 is LNHNV, CDR2 YYDKDF (reference sequence). The trim removed 6 bases at V and 1 base at J, leaving 3 bases unmatched. The CDR3 loop spans 14 amino acids. CDR3 loop: CATSPGQSNQPQHF. In DNA form, the CDR3 reads TGTGCCACCAGTCCGGGACAGAGCAATCAGCCCCAGCATTTT.

The gene calls are TRBV29-1 and TRBJ1-1, with a possible D match to TRBD1 (6 bases). The CDR3 length is 15 residues. V was pared by 0 bases and J by 11 bases, with 22 bases between. CDR1 is SQVTM and CDR2 is ANQGSEA in the germline V gene. The CDR3, as DNA: TGCAGCGTTGAAGAGGATGCGACAGGAGGTATTGGGGCTTTCTTT. Amino acids: CSVEEDATGGIGAFF.

V is TRBV5-4 and J is TRBJ1-2; 7 nucleotides align to TRBD1. The CDR3 is made up of 15 amino acids. The ends lost 8 bases at V and 6 bases at J; junction bases unmatched: 16. Germline lookup yields CDR1 SGHNT and CDR2 YYREEE (reference sequence). The CDR3 loop is CASRQGRGLLDGYTF. The CDR3 DNA is TGTGCCAGTAGACAGGGCCGGGGCCTCTTGGATGGCTACACCTTC.

This clone was seen only once. DNA of the CDR3: TGCGCCAGCAGCCAAGAATGGGCAGGGGATAACTATGGCTACACCTTC. As protein: CASSQEWAGDNYGYTF. The chain employs TRBV4-3 and TRBJ1-2; D is perhaps TRBD1 (6 bases). V was shortened by 0 bases and J by 1 base, with 12 bases between the two germline ends. This CDR3 is 16 amino acids long. Per the germline V gene, CDR1 is LGHNA and CDR2 is YSLEER.

The chain joins TRBV9 to TRBJ2-6, with 9 positions matching TRBD2. Unmatched junction bases numbered 7, after V lost 3 bases and J lost 0 bases. Germline assignment: CDR1 SGDLS and CDR2 YYNGEE. This CDR3 has 18 amino acids. The CDR3 here is CASSGRLADPSGANVLTF. CDR3 bases: TGTGCCAGCAGCGGGAGACTAGCGGATCCCTCTGGGGCCAACGTCCTGACTTTC.

The rearrangement joins TRBV25-1 to TRBJ1-2, with a possible D match to TRBD1 (6 bases). V gave up 6 bases and J gave up 3 bases, with 14 bases separating them. Germline-derived CDR1 and CDR2 are MGHDK and SYGVNS. The CDR3 totals 14 residues. The CDR3 protein is CASRAGTGYYGYTF. DNA for the CDR3: TGTGCCAGCAGAGCAGGAACAGGGTACTATGGCTACACCTTC.

This rearrangement joins TRBV25-1 to TRBJ2-5, with D possibly matching TRBD1 (6 bases). Germline CDR1 MGHDK, CDR2 SYGVNS. V lost 6 bases and J 6 bases, leaving 11 bases between the germline ends. The CDR3 covers 12 residues. CDR3 amino acids: CASSVGAQTQYF. The CDR3 nucleotides are TGTGCCAGCAGCGTGGGGGCGCAGACCCAGTACTTC.

V and J are TRBV7-2 and TRBJ1-2, with TRBD1 identical over 7 bases. The CDR3 is 15 amino acids. Unmatched junction bases numbered 10, after V lost 5 bases and J lost 4 bases. Germline CDR1 SGHTA, CDR2 FQGNSA. The CDR3 DNA reads as TGTGCCAGCAGCGCCGGGACAGATTTTAGCTATGGCTACACCTTC. Translating gives CASSAGTDFSYGYTF.

This rearrangement joins TRBV6-1 to TRBJ1-1; TRBD1 matches at 7 bases. The ends lost 7 bases at V and 0 bases at J; junction bases unmatched: 8. This CDR3 spans 15 amino acids. CDR1 and CDR2 from the germline V gene are MNHNS and SASEGT. The DNA of the CDR3 is TGTGCCAGCACCCTGACGGACAGGATGAACACTGAAGCTTTCTTT. Encoded protein: CASTLTDRMNTEAFF.